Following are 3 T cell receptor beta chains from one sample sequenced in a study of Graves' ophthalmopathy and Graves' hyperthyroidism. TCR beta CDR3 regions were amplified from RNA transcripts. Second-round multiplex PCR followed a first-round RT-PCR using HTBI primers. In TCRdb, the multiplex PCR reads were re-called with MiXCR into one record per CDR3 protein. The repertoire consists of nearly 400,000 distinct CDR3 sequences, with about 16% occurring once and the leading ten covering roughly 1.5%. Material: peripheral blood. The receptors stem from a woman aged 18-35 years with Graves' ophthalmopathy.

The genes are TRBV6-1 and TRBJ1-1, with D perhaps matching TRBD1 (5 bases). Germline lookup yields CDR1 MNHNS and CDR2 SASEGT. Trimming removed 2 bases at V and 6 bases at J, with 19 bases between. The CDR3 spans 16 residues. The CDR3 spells CASSENGARANSEAFF. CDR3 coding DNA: TGTGCCAGCAGTGAAAATGGAGCCAGGGCCAATTCTGAAGCTTTCTTT.

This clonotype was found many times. In DNA, the CDR3 is TGTGCCAGCAGCTCACGGGCGGGGGACCAAGAGACCCAGTACTTC. Amino acids: CASSSRAGDQETQYF. V is TRBV6-1 and J is TRBJ2-5, with 7 bases that match TRBD2. CDR3 length: 15 residues. Germline CDR1 MNHNS, CDR2 SASEGT. The V gene end was trimmed by 6 bases and the J gene end by 0 bases; junction bases not matched to a gene: 7.

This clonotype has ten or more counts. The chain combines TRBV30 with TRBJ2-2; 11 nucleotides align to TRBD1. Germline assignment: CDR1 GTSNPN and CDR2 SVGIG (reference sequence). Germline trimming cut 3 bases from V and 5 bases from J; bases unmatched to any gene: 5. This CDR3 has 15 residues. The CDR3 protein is CAWSPGTGGTGELFF. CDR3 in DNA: TGTGCCTGGAGCCCCGGGACAGGGGGTACCGGGGAGCTGTTTTTT.